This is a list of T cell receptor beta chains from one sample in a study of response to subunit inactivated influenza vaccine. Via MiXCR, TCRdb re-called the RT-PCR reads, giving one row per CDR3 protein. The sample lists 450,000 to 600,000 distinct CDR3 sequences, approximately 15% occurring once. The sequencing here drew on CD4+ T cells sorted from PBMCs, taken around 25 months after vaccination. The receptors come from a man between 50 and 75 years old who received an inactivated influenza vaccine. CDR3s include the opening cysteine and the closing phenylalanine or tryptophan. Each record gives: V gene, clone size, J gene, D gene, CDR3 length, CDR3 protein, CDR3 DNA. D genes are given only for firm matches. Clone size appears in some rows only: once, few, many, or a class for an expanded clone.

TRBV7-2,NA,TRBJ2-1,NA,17,CASSLISTVGSYNEQFF,TGTGCCAGCAGCTTAATTAGTACAGTGGGGTCCTACAATGAGCAGTTCTTC
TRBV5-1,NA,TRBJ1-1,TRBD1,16,CASSLRTGGLNTEAFF,TGCGCCAGCAGCTTGCGGACAGGGGGCTTGAACACTGAAGCTTTCTTT
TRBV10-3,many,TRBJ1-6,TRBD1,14,CATTRDRDNSPLHF,TGTGCCACCACTAGGGACAGGGATAATTCACCCCTCCACTTT
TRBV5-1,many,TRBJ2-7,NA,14,CASSGGLPQDEQYF,TGCGCCAGCAGCGGCGGACTGCCGCAGGACGAGCAGTACTTC
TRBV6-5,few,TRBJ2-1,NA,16,CASSYSTNPSYNEQFF,TGTGCCAGCAGTTACTCGACGAATCCCTCCTACAATGAGCAGTTCTTC
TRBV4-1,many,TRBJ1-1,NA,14,CASSQPIVNTEAFF,TGCGCCAGCAGCCAACCCATCGTGAACACTGAAGCTTTCTTT
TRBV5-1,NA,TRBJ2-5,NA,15,CASSSGTSTVETQYF,TGCGCCAGCAGCAGCGGGACATCTACTGTGGAGACCCAGTACTTC
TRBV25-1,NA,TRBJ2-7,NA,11,CASSDFRDFYF,TGTGCCAGCAGTGATTTCCGGGACTTTTACTTC
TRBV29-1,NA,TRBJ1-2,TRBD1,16,CSVARRPDRGYYGYIF,TGCAGCGTTGCCCGGAGGCCGGACAGGGGGTACTATGGCTACATCTTC
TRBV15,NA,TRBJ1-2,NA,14,CATSRDWANYGYTF,TGTGCCACCAGCAGAGATTGGGCGAACTATGGCTACACCTTC
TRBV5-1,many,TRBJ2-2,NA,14,CASSLGSATGELFF,TGCGCCAGCAGCTTGGGGTCAGCAACCGGGGAGCTGTTTTTT
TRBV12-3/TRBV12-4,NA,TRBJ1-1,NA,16,CASSPHQGTPNTEAFF,TGTGCCAGCAGTCCCCACCAAGGGACGCCGAACACTGAAGCTTTCTTT
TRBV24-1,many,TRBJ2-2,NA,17,CATSDFPDVKNTGELFF,TGTGCCACCAGTGATTTTCCGGACGTCAAGAACACCGGGGAGCTGTTTTTT
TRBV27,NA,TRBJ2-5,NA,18,CASSTPGGRYSNQETQYF,TGTGCCAGCAGTACCCCCGGGGGGCGGTACTCCAACCAAGAGACCCAGTACTTC
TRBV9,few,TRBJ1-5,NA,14,CASSSGQLNQPQHF,TGTGCCAGCAGCTCCGGACAGCTCAATCAGCCCCAGCATTTT
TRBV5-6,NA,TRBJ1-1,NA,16,CASSLDPGSGGTEAFF,TGTGCCAGCAGCTTAGACCCCGGGTCCGGGGGCACTGAAGCTTTCTTT
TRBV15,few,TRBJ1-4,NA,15,CATSRAGGPNEKLFF,TGTGCCACCAGCAGAGCGGGGGGCCCTAATGAAAAACTGTTTTTT
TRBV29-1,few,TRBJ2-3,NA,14,CSVAPLESTDTQYF,TGCAGCGTTGCCCCTCTCGAGAGCACAGATACGCAGTATTTT
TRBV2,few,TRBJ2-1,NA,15,CATMADGSSYNEQFF,TGTGCCACCATGGCAGACGGCAGCTCCTACAATGAGCAGTTCTTC
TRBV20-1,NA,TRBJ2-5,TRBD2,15,CSATSRMGGQETQYF,TGCAGTGCGACAAGCCGGATGGGGGGGCAAGAGACCCAGTACTTC
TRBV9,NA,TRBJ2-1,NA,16,CASSVGGWQRNNEQFF,TGTGCCAGCAGCGTAGGAGGCTGGCAAAGAAACAATGAGCAGTTCTTC
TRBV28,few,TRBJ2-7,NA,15,CASSPSLGISYEQYF,TGTGCCAGCAGTCCCTCGCTAGGGATCTCCTACGAGCAGTACTTC
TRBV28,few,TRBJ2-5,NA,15,CASSYRGTFQSTQYF,TGTGCCAGCAGTTATAGGGGCACCTTTCAGTCGACCCAGTACTTC
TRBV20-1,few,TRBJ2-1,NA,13,CSPWDPNYNEQFF,TGCAGTCCGTGGGACCCGAACTACAATGAGCAGTTCTTC
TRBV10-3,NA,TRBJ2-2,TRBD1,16,CAISAGTGANTGELFF,TGTGCCATCAGTGCCGGGACAGGGGCCAACACCGGGGAGCTGTTTTTT
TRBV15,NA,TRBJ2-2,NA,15,CATRFEGLSNGELFF,TGTGCCACCAGATTTGAGGGCCTTTCAAACGGGGAGCTGTTTTTT
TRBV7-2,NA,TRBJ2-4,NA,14,CASSFGQTKNIQYF,TGTGCCAGCAGCTTCGGTCAGACAAAAAACATTCAGTACTTC
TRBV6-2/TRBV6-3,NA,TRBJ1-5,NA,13,CASRWPGDQPQHF,TGTGCCAGCAGATGGCCTGGGGATCAGCCCCAGCATTTT
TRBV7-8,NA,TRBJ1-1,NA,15,CASTNRLVKNTEAFF,TGTGCCAGCACCAATAGACTTGTCAAGAACACTGAAGCTTTCTTT
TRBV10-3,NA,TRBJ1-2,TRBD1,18,CAISEGDRDLTTNYGYTF,TGTGCCATCAGTGAAGGGGACAGGGACCTTACTACTAACTATGGCTACACCTTC
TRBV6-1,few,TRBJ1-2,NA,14,CASSEVGANYGYTF,TGTGCCAGCAGTGAAGTAGGAGCTAACTATGGCTACACCTTC
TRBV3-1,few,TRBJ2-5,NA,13,CASSQGGVETQYF,TGTGCCAGCAGCCAAGGAGGGGTAGAGACCCAGTACTTC
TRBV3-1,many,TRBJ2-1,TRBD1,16,CASSQVGTGGGNEQFF,TGTGCCAGCAGCCAAGTCGGGACAGGGGGTGGCAATGAGCAGTTCTTC
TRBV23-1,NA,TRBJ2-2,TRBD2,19,CASSRWGLAGGFHNGELFF,TGCGCCAGCAGTCGATGGGGACTAGCGGGAGGATTCCACAACGGGGAGCTGTTTTTT